Reported below is one T cell receptor beta chain. Described time point: cycle 4 day 1 (C4D1), after more than 5 weeks of nivolumab. Following autologous stem cell transplantation, relapse occurred in every patient, and exposure to brentuximab vedotin varied. The CDR3 consists of 12 residues. Germline-derived CDR1 and CDR2 are GTSNPN and SVGIG (reference sequence). The V end lost 0 bases, the J end lost 3 bases, and 6 bases lay between the germline ends. This entry comes from a study of PD-1 blockade in classical Hodgkin lymphoma. The protocol was immunoSEQ multiplex PCR, while the TCRdb copy is restricted to in-frame clones and leaves out a portion. In the table there are some 90,000 clones, 75% to 85% of which are singletons.

This receptor was taken from a human donor with classical Hodgkin lymphoma. The sample in question was peripheral blood mononuclear cells (PBMCs), obtained before the fourth cycle of nivolumab. This rearrangement joins TRBV30 to TRBJ2-7; maybe TRBD2 (5 bases). CDR3 protein: CAWSVGLYEQYF. CDR3 coding DNA: TGTGCCTGGAGTGTCGGACTCTACGAGCAGTACTTC.